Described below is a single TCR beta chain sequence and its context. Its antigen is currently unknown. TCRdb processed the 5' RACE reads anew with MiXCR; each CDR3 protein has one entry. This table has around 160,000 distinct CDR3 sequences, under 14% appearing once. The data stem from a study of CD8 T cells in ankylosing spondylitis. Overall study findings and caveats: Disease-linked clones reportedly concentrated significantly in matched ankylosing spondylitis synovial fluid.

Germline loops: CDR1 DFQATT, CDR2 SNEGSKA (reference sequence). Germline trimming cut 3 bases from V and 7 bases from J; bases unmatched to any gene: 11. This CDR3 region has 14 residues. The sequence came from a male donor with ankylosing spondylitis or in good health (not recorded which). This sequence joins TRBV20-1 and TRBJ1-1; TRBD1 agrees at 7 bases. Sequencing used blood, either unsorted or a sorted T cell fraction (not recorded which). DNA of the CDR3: TGCAGTGCTAGGTTCCGGGACAGATCTTTTGAAGCTTTCTTT. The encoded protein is CSARFRDRSFEAFF.